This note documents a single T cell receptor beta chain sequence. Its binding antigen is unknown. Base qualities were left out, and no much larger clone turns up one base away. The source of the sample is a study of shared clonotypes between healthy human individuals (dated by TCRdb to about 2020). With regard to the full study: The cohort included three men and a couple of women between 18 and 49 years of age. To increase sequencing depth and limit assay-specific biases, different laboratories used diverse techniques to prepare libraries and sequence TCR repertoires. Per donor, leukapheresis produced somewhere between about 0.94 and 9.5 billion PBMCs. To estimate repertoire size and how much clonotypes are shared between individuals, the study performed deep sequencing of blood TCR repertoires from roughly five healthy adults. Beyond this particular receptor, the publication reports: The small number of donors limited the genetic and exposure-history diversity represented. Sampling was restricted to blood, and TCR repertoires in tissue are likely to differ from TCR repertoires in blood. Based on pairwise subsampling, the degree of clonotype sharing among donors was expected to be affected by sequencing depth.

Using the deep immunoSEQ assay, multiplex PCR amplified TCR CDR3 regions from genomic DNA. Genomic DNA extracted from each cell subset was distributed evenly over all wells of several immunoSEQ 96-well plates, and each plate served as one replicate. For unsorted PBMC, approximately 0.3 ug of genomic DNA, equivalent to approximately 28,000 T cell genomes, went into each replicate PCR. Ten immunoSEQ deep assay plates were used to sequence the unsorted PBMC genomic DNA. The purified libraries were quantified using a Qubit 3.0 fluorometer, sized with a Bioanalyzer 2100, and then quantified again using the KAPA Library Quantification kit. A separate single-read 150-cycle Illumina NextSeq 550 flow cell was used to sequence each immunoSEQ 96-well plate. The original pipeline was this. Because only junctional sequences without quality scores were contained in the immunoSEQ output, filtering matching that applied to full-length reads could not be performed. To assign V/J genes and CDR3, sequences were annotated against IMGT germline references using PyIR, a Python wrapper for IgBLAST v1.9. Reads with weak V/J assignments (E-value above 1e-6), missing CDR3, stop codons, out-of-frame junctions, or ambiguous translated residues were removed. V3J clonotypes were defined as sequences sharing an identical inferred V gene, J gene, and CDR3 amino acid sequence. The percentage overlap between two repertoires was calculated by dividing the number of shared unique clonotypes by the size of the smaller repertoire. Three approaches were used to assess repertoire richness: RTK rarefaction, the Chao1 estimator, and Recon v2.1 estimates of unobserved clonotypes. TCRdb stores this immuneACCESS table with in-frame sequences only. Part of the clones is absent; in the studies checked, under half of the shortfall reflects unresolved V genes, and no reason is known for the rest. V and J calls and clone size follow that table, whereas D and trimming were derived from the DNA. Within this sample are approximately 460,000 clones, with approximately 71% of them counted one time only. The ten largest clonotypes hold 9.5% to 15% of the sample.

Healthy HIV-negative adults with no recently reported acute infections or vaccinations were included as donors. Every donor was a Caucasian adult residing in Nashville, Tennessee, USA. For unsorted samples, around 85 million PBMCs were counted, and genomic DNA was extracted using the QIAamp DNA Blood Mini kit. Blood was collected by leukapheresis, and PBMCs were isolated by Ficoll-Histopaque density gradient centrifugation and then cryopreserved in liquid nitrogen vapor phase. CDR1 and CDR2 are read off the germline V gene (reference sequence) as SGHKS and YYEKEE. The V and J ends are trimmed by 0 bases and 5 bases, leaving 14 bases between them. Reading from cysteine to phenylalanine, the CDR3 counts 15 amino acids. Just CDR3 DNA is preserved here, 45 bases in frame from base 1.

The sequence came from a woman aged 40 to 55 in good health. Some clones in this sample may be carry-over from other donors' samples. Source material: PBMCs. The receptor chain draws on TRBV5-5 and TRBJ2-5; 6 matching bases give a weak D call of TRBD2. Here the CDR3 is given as CASSLAGLLMETQYF. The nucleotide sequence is TGTGCCAGCAGCTTGGCGGGACTTTTGATGGAGACCCAGTACTTC.